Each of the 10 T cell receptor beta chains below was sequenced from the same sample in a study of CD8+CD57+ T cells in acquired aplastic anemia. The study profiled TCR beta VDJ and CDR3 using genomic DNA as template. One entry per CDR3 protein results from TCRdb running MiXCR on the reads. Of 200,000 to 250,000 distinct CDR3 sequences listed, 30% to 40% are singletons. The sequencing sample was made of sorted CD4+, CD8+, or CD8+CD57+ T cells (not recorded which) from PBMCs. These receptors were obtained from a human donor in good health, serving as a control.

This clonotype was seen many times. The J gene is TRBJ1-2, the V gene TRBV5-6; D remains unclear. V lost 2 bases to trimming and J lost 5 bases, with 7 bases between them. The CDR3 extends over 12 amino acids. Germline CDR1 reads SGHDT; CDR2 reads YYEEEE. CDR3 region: CASSFAGYGYTF. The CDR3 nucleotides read TGTGCCAGCAGCTTTGCGGGGTATGGCTACACCTTC.

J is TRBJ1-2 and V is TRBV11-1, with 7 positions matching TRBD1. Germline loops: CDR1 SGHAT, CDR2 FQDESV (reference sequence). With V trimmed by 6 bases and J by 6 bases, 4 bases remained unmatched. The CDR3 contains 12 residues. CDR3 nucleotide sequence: TGTGCCAGCAGTACAGGGGACGATGGCTACACCTTC. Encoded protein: CASSTGDDGYTF.

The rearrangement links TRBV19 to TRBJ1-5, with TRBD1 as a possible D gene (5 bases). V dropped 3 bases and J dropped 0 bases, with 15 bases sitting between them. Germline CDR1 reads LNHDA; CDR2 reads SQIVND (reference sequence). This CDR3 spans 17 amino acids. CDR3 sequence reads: CASSMFDGTYSNQPQHF. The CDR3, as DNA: TGTGCCAGTAGTATGTTCGACGGGACCTATAGCAATCAGCCCCAGCATTTT. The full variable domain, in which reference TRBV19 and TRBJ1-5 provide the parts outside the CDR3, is DGGITQSPKYLFRKEGQNVTLSCEQNLNHDAMYWYRQDPGQGLRLIYYSQIVNDFQKGDIAEGYSVSREKKESFPLTVTSAQKNPTAFYLCASSMFDGTYSNQPQHFGDGTRLSIL.

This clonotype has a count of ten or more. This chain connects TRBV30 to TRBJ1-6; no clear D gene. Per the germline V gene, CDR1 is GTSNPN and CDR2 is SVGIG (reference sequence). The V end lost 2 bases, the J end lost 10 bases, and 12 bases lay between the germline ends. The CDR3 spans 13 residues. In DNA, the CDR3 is TGTGCCTGGAGTAATCAGAACGGGTCACCCCTCCACTTT. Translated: CAWSNQNGSPLHF.

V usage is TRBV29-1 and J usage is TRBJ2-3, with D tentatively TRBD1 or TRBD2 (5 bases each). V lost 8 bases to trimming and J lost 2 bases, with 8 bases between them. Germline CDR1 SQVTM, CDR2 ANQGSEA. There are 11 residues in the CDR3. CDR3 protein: CSTGTTDTQYF. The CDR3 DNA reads TGCAGCACGGGGACCACAGATACGCAGTATTTT.

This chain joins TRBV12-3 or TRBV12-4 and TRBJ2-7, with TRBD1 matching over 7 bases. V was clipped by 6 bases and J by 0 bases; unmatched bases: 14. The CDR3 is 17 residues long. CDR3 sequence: CASSPGTVFQPSYEQYF. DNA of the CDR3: TGTGCCAGCAGCCCCGGGACAGTTTTCCAACCCTCCTACGAGCAGTACTTC.

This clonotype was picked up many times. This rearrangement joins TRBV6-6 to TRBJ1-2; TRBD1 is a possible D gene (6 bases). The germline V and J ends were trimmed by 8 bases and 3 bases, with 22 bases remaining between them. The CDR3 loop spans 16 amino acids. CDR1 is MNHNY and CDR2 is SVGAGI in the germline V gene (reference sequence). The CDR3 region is CASLLSGGRRDYGYTF. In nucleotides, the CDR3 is TGTGCCAGCCTTCTCAGCGGGGGGCGTCGGGACTATGGCTACACCTTC.

Written as DNA, the CDR3 is TGTGCCAGCAGCCAAGATACTAGCGGGATTTACGAGCAGTACTTC. Its protein product is CASSQDTSGIYEQYF. V usage is TRBV4-2 and J usage is TRBJ2-7; 10 nucleotides agree with TRBD2. Germline V CDR1 and CDR2: LGHNA, YNFKEQ. The CDR3 consists of 15 residues. With V trimmed by 0 bases and J by 4 bases, 3 bases remained unmatched.

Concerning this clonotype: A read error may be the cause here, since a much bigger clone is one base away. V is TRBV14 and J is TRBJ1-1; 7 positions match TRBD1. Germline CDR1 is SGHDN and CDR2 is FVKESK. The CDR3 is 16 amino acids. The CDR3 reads CASGHGPGGWYTEAFF. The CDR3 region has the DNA TGTGCCAGCGGCCATGGTCCAGGGGGTTGGTACACTGAAGCTTTCTTT.

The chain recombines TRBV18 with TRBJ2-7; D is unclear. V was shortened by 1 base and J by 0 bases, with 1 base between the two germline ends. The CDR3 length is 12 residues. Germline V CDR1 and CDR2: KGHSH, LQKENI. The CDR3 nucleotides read TGTGCCAGCTCACCACACTCCTACGAGCAGTACTTC. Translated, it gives CASSPHSYEQYF.